The TCR beta chain under discussion was sequenced for a study of glioma-infiltrating T cells. TCR alpha and beta CDR3 regions were amplified from RNA using iRepertoire nested multiplex PCR. For one-step reverse transcription and amplification, about 90-400 ng of tissue mRNA or PBMC total RNA was used. From the multiplex PCR reads, TCRdb called clonotypes with MiXCR, one entry per CDR3 protein. The sample comprises 90,000 to 110,000 distinct CDR3 sequences, around 25% of which are singletons, and roughly a third rests with the top ten. Germline V gene data show CDR1 as MGHRA and CDR2 as YSYEKL. J gave up 16 bases and V 0 bases, and 8 bases lay outside the gene matches. This CDR3 comprises 13 residues.

The receptor comes from a human donor with low-grade glioma or glioblastoma, undergoing nonglioma brain surgery, or in good health (not recorded which). The specimen was glioma tissue, nonneoplastic brain tissue, or PBMCs (not recorded which). J is TRBJ1-4 and V is TRBV4-1, with TRBD1 matching over 7 bases. CDR3 region: CASSQERGRGKFF. As DNA, the CDR3 is TGCGCCAGCAGCCAAGAGCGGGGCAGGGGGAAGTTTTTT.